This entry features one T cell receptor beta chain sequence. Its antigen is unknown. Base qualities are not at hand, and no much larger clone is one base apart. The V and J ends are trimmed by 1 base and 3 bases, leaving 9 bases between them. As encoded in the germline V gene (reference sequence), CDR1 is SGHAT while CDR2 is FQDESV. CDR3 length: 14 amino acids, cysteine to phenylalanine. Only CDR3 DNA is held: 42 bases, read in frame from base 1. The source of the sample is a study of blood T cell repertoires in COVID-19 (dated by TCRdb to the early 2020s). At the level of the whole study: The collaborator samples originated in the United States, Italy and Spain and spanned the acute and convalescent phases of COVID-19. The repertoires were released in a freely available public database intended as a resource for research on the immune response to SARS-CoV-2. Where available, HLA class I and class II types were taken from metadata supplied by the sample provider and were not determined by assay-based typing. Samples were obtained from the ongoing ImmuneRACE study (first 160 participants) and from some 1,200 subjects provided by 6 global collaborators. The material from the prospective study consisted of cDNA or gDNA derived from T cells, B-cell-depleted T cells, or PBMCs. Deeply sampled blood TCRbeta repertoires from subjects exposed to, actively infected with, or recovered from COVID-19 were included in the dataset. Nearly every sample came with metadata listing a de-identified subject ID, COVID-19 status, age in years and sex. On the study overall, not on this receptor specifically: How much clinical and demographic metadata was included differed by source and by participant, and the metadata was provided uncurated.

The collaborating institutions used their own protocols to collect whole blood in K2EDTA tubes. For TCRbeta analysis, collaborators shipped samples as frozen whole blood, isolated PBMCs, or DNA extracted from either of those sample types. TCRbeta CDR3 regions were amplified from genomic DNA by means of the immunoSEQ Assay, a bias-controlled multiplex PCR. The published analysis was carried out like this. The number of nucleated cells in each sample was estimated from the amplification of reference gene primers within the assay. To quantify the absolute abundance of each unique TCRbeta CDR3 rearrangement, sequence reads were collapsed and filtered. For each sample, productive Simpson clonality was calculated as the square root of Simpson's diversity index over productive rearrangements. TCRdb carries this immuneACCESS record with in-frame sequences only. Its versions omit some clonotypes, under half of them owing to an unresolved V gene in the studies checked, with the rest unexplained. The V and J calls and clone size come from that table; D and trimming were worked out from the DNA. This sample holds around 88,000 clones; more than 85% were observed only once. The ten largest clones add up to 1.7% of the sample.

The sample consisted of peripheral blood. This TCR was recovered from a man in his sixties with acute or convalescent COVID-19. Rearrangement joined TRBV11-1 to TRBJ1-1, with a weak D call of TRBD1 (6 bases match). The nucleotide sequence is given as TGTGCCAGCAGCTTAGGCAGGGGAGACACTGAAGCTTTCTTT. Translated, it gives CASSLGRGDTEAFF.